The rows below give T cell receptor beta chains drawn from one sample of a study of somatic mutations in cytotoxic T cells in rheumatoid arthritis. Repertoires were generated with immunoSEQ multiplex PCR, while TCRdb's copy carries only in-frame clones and drops some. The sample records about 10,000 clones, approximately 90% being singletons. The sample consisted of CD4+ T cells sorted from blood. These receptors were taken from a woman aged 18-29 years with rheumatoid arthritis. The CDR3 runs from the conserved cysteine through the conserved F or W. The D gene is left open where the match is weak. The size field is filled for only some rows; it gives once, few, many or a size class.

>TRBV6-1|TRBJ1-5|.|.
TGTGCCAGCAGTGAAGCTATAAATAGCAATCAGCCCCAGCATTTT
CASSEAINSNQPQHF
>TRBV7-2|TRBJ2-2|.|.
TGTGCCAGCAGCTTCTCGCGGGCGGACACCGGGGAGCTGTTTTTT
CASSFSRADTGELFF
>TRBV14|TRBJ2-1|.|TRBD2
TGTGCCAGCAGCCCGCCGGGACTAGCGGATTCCTACAATGAGCAGTTCTTC
CASSPPGLADSYNEQFF
>TRBV28|TRBJ1-3|.|.
TGTGCCAGCACCCCCGGGGGAATCTCTGGAAACACCATATATTTT
CASTPGGISGNTIYF
>TRBV9|TRBJ2-1|once|TRBD2
TGTGCCAGCACCCCAAGCGGGAGCTCCTACAATGAGCAGTTCTTC
CASTPSGSSYNEQFF
>TRBV18|TRBJ1-1|.|.
TGTGCCAGCTCATCCCTAAGCCAAATGACAGACCAGAACACTGAAGCTTTCTTT
CASSSLSQMTDQNTEAFF
>TRBV11-2|TRBJ2-5|.|.
TGTGCCAGCAGCCCAAACATACGAGGGGAGACCCAGTACTTC
CASSPNIRGETQYF
>TRBV6-5|TRBJ2-7|.|.
TGTGCCAGCAGTTACGGGGGGAGGTCCTACGAGCAGTACTTC
CASSYGGRSYEQYF
>TRBV6-1|TRBJ1-2|.|TRBD1
TGTGCCAGCAGTGGACAGGGCTGGGATGGCTACACCTTC
CASSGQGWDGYTF
>TRBV5-6|TRBJ2-7|.|.
TGTGCCAGCAGCTTGATGTTGGGGGAAGGGACACTTCCCTCCTACGAGCAGTACTTC
CASSLMLGEGTLPSYEQYF
>TRBV2|TRBJ2-2|.|TRBD2
TGTGCCAGCAGAGCTACTAGCGGGAGCGGCACCGGGGAGCTGTTTTTT
CASRATSGSGTGELFF
>TRBV28|TRBJ1-2|.|.
TGTGCCAGCACCGCACCCCAGGGGACGGATAACTATGGCTACACCTTC
CASTAPQGTDNYGYTF
>TRBV5-6|TRBJ2-3|.|.
TGTGCCAGCAGCTTGGAACTGACTGGCACAGATACGCAGTATTTT
CASSLELTGTDTQYF
>TRBV14|TRBJ2-7|once|.
TGTGCCAGCAGCCACCAATGGGCCAGGGCGGACGAGCAGTACTTC
CASSHQWARADEQYF
>TRBV6-5|TRBJ2-1|.|.
TGTGCCAGCAGTTACTCTGGCGACTCAGAGCAGTTCTTC
CASSYSGDSEQFF
>TRBV9|TRBJ2-3|.|TRBD1
TGTGCCAGCAGCCCTCCGATTCGGACAGGGTATCCAGATACGCAGTATTTT
CASSPPIRTGYPDTQYF
>TRBV28|TRBJ1-5|.|.
TGTGCCAGCGGCGGCCTTGGTCAGCCCCAGCATTTT
CASGGLGQPQHF
>TRBV2|TRBJ2-1|.|.
TGTGCCAGCAGGAGGTACCGGGATGAGCAGTTCTTC
CASRRYRDEQFF
>TRBV7-9|TRBJ2-6|.|TRBD1
TGTGCCAGCAGCCCAGGCTGGACAGGCTCCCCTGGGGCCAACGTCCTGACTTTC
CASSPGWTGSPGANVLTF
>TRBV5-6|TRBJ1-2|once|TRBD1
TGTGCCAGCAGCTTGGAACCAACAGGGGACGGCTACACCTTC
CASSLEPTGDGYTF
>TRBV11-3|TRBJ2-7|.|.
TGTGCCAGCAGCTTAGGGGGCAGGGCCGGGGAGCAGTACTTC
CASSLGGRAGEQYF
>TRBV9|TRBJ1-1|.|.
TGTGCCAGCAGCGCGGGACACTTGGGTAGCACTGAAGCTTTCTTT
CASSAGHLGSTEAFF
>TRBV28|TRBJ1-1|.|.
TGTGCCAGCAGGGCTCAAGGGGGAAGGAACACTGAAGCTTTCTTT
CASRAQGGRNTEAFF
>TRBV12-5|TRBJ2-5|.|.
TGTGCTAGTGGTTTGGGCACAGACCAAGAGACCCAGTACTTC
CASGLGTDQETQYF